This T cell receptor beta chain stems from a study of OX40 agonist ivuxolimab in advanced cancers. For the study at large: Hepatocellular carcinoma, melanoma, renal cell or head and neck cancer was diagnosed in the dose-escalation patients. Study-level findings and limits: Clonal expansion by week 6 occurred in CD4+ and CD8+ blood T cells (at 0.1 to 3.0 mg/kg).

About this clone itself: Antigen specificity is unknown.

Generated by immunoSEQ multiplex PCR, the TCRdb table keeps only in-frame clones and is missing some. The sample shows approximately 60,000 clones, 85% of them seen only once. The CDR3 covers 14 residues. V lost 1 base and J lost 6, with 13 bases in between. Germline CDR1 reads ENHRY; CDR2 reads SYGVKD. This sequence joins TRBV10-3 and TRBJ2-7, with D perhaps TRBD1 (6 bases). The receptor comes from an adult with an advanced solid tumor such as melanoma, head and neck, liver or kidney cancer. Sequences were derived from CD4+ or CD8+ T cells sorted from blood, sampled in a trial of the OX40 agonist ivuxolimab. This CDR3 reads CAISEWGTGSEQYF. The CDR3 DNA reads as TGTGCCATCAGTGAGTGGGGAACAGGGAGCGAGCAGTACTTC.